One and the same sample provided the 8 T cell receptor beta chains below, sequenced in a study of cytomegalovirus exposure and HLA in healthy donors. Assay: immunoSEQ multiplex PCR; the TCRdb copy retains only in-frame clones and omits some. In the table there are 200,000 to 250,000 clones, roughly 88% of which are singletons. The source material was PBMCs. The receptors originated from a woman between 25 and 40 years old in good health and CMV-seropositive.

V gene TRBV7-9 combines with J gene TRBJ1-1; D ambiguous. The CDR3 consists of 15 residues. The V end lost 2 bases, the J end lost 4 bases, and 14 bases lay between the germline ends. CDR1 is SEHNR, CDR2 FQNEAQ, per germline (reference sequence). The CDR3: CASSLSLRGFTEAFF. CDR3 nucleotide sequence: TGTGCCAGCAGCTTAAGTTTGAGAGGGTTCACTGAAGCTTTCTTT.

The CDR3 DNA reads as TGTGCCAGCAGAGTAGCGGGAGGGCGCCAAGAGACCCAGTACTTC. Its protein product is CASRVAGGRQETQYF. J is TRBJ2-5 and V is TRBV25-1; TRBD2 agrees at 11 bases. The CDR3 is made up of 15 amino acids. With 6 bases clipped from V and 1 base from J, the junction kept 4 bases outside the gene matches. Germline loops: CDR1 MGHDK, CDR2 SYGVNS.

V usage is TRBV7-2 and J usage is TRBJ1-1; D is ambiguous. CDR3 length: 12 residues. Trimming removed 3 bases at V and 4 bases at J, with 6 bases between. Germline values: CDR1 SGHTA, CDR2 FQGNSA. In nucleotides, the CDR3 is TGTGCCAGCAGCTTGTCTTCCACTGAAGCTTTCTTT. Translated: CASSLSSTEAFF.

Worth noting for this clone: Other nucleotide sequences from this sample produce the same CDR3. The chain employs TRBV30 and TRBJ2-2; tentatively, D is TRBD1 (6 bases). Germline CDR1 reads GTSNPN; CDR2 reads SVGIG (reference sequence). V lost 0 bases, J lost 5 bases, and 7 bases lay in between. This CDR3 has 13 residues. The CDR3 reads CAWSVQGTGELFF. CDR3 DNA: TGTGCCTGGAGTGTCCAGGGGACCGGGGAGCTGTTTTTT.

The chain joins TRBV28 to TRBJ2-3; D gene uncertain. Trimming removed 3 bases at V and 2 bases at J, with 6 bases between. Germline V CDR1 and CDR2: MDHEN, SYDVKM. CDR3 length: 13 residues. DNA of the CDR3: TGTGCCAGCAGTTTGCCCGTCACAGATACGCAGTATTTT. Protein product: CASSLPVTDTQYF. Full variable domain (rest looked up from reference TRBV28 and TRBJ2-3): DVKVTQSSRYLVKRTGEKVFLECVQDMDHENMFWYRQDPGLGLRLIYFSYDVKMKEKGDIPEGYSVSREKKERFSLILESASTNQTSMYLCASSLPVTDTQYFGPGTRLTVL.

V and J are TRBV30 and TRBJ1-2; D might be TRBD1 (5 bases). The CDR3 is 15 amino acids. Per the germline V gene, CDR1 is GTSNPN and CDR2 is SVGIG (reference sequence). The CDR3 here is CVGSGPKGYGGGYTF. CDR3 nucleotide sequence: TGTGTTGGCTCGGGCCCAAAGGGGTACGGAGGTGGCTACACCTTC.

This chain joins TRBV28 and TRBJ1-2, with TRBD1 matching over 9 bases. This CDR3 has 13 amino acids. J lost 7 bases, V lost 6 bases, and 6 bases had no gene match. The germline gives CDR1 MDHEN, CDR2 SYDVKM. The CDR3: CASSRQGGFGYTF. The CDR3 DNA follows: TGTGCCAGCAGCCGACAGGGGGGTTTTGGCTACACCTTC.

The chain uses TRBV9 and TRBJ2-1, with 9 positions matching TRBD2. Germline trimming cut 4 bases from V and 10 bases from J; bases unmatched to any gene: 12. From germline, CDR1 is SGDLS and CDR2 YYNGEE. The CDR3 runs 15 residues. Here the CDR3 DNA reads TGTGCCAGCAGCCCCGGGAGGCTAGCGGGAAGGGAGCAGTTCTTC. Translation: CASSPGRLAGREQFF.